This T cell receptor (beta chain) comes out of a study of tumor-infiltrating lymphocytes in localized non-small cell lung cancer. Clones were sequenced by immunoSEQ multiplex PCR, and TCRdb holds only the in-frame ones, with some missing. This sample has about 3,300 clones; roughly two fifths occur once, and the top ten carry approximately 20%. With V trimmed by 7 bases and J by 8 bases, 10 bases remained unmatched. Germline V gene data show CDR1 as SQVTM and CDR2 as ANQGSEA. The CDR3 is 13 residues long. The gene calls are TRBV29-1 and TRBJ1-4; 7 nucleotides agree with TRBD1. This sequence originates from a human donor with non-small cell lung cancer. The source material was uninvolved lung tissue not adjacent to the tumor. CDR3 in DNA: TGCAGCGCACTAGGACAGGCTGGCGAAAAACTGTTTTTT. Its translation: CSALGQAGEKLFF.